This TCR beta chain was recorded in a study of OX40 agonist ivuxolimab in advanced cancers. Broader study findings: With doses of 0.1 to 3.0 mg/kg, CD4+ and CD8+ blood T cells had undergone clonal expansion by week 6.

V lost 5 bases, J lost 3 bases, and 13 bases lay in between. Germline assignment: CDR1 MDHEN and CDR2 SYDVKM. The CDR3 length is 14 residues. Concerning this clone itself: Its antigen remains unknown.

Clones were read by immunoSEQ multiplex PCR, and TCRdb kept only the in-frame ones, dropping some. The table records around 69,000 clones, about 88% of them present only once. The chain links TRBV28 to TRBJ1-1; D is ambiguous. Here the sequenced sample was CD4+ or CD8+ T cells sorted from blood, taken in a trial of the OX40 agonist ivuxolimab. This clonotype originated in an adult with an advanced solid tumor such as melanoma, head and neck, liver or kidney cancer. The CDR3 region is CASSPMGSYTEAFF. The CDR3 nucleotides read TGTGCCAGCAGTCCAATGGGTAGCTACACTGAAGCTTTCTTT.